This entry is about one T cell receptor beta chain. The antigen is not known. This record comes from a study of cytomegalovirus exposure and HLA in healthy donors. Whole-study findings and limits: There were a few CMV-associated chains whose specificity for CMV antigens was confirmed in vitro.

The PCR ran on 60 Vbeta and 13 Jbeta primers. The table came from immunoSEQ multiplex PCR; TCRdb's copy has only in-frame clones and leaves some out. The sample includes 80,000 to 100,000 clones, just under 80% of them seen just once. This CDR3 has 15 amino acids. Germline V gene sequence: CDR1 KGHSH, CDR2 LQKENI. V dropped 3 bases and J dropped 4 bases, with 15 bases sitting between them. The TCR sequence derives from a man in his thirties or forties in good health and CMV-seronegative. Sequences were obtained from PBMCs. V gene TRBV18 combines with J gene TRBJ1-2; D gene ambiguous. Here the CDR3 reads CASSPIQTPPYGYTF. DNA of the CDR3: TGTGCCAGCTCACCGATACAAACGCCTCCCTATGGCTACACCTTC.